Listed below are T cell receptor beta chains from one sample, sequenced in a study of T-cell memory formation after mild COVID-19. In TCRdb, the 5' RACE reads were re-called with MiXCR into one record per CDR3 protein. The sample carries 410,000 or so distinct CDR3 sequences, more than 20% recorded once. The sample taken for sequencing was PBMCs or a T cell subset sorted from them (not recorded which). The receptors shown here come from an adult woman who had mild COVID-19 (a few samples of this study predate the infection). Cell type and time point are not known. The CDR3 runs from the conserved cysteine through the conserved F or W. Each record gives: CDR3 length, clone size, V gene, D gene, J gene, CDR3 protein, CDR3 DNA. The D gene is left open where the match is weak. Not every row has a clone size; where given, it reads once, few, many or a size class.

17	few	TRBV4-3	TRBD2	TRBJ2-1	CASSQAPLAGGGDEQFF	TGCGCCAGCAGCCAAGCTCCCCTAGCGGGGGGAGGGGATGAGCAGTTCTTC
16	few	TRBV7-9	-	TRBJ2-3	CASTLRRGGRTDTQYF	TGTGCCAGCACCCTGAGGAGGGGGGGCCGAACAGATACGCAGTATTTT
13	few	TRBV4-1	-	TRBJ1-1	CASSKPATYEAFF	TGCGCCAGCAGCAAACCGGCTACATACGAAGCTTTCTTT
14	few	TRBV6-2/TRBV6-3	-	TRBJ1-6	CASSWNRLTSPLHF	TGTGCCAGCAGTTGGAACAGGCTTACTTCACCCCTCCACTTT
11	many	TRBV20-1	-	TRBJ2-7	CSAPWQGEQYF	TGCAGTGCCCCCTGGCAGGGGGAGCAGTACTTC
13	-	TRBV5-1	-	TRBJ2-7	CASSSLTGYEQYF	TGCGCCAGCAGTTCCCTCACAGGGTACGAGCAGTACTTC
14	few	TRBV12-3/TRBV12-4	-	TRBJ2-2	CASDRGASTGELFF	TGTGCCAGCGACCGGGGGGCTAGCACCGGGGAGCTGTTTTTT
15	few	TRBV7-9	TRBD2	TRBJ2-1	CASSQPGLAGVEQFF	TGTGCCAGCAGCCAACCGGGACTAGCCGGAGTAGAGCAGTTCTTC
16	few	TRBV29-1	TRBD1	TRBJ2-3	CSVEVGGQGFIDTQYF	TGCAGCGTTGAAGTGGGGGGACAGGGGTTCATAGATACGCAGTATTTT
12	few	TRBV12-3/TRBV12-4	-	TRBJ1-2	CASGTGAYGYTF	TGTGCCAGCGGTACCGGGGCCTATGGCTACACCTTC
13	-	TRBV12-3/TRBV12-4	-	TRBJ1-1	CASSPPGFTEAFF	TGTGCCAGCAGCCCCCCAGGGTTCACTGAAGCTTTCTTT
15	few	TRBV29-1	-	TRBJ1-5	CSVDRPGDSNQPQHF	TGCAGCGTTGATAGGCCCGGGGATAGCAATCAGCCCCAGCATTTT
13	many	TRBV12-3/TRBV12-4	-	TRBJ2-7	CASTRDSSYEQYF	TGTGCCAGCACCCGGGACTCCTCCTACGAGCAGTACTTC
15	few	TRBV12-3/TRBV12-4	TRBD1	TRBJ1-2	CASSSWTGGDYGYTF	TGTGCCAGCAGTTCCTGGACAGGGGGCGACTATGGCTACACCTTC